These T cell receptor beta chains were read from a single sample in a study of shared clonotypes between healthy human individuals. Clones were sequenced by immunoSEQ multiplex PCR, and TCRdb holds only the in-frame ones, with some missing. The profile shows over a million clones, 75% to 80% of them singletons. Material for sequencing was memory CD4+ T cells from PBMCs. These receptors were collected from a man in his late teens or twenties in good health. Some clones in this sample may be carry-over from other donors' samples. The CDR3 runs from the conserved cysteine through the conserved F or W.

cdr3_length	v_call	j_call	cdr3_aa
11	TRBV20-1	TRBJ2-5	CSARPSETQYF
14	TRBV27	TRBJ1-2	CASSYGPWNYGYTF
17	TRBV28	TRBJ2-1	CASSFILAGGPSNEQFF
15	TRBV5-1	TRBJ2-7	CASSLDGQGAYEQYF
14	TRBV29-1	TRBJ2-1	CSAPGQGPYNEQFF
13	TRBV6-6	TRBJ2-1	CASRGFTYNEQFF
17	TRBV28	TRBJ2-7	CASSPPLGTGLIYEQYF
17	TRBV19	TRBJ2-7	CASSLPGTGGFSYEQYF
16	TRBV7-9	TRBJ1-3	CASSTQGLFSGNTIYF
16	TRBV18	TRBJ2-5	CASSPGTLVGQETQYF
13	TRBV11-3	TRBJ2-1	CASSGSGVGEQFF
17	TRBV4-2	TRBJ2-5	CASSQDGIAGFQETQYF
13	TRBV5-5	TRBJ1-1	CASSDSMNTEAFF
14	TRBV4-1	TRBJ2-3	CASSQVPGLPRQYF
20	TRBV27	TRBJ2-3	CASSFRQIRLAANGVDTQYF
15	TRBV30	TRBJ1-3	CAWRAGSNSGNTIYF
14	TRBV28	TRBJ2-5	CASSPVLGEETQYF
13	TRBV18	TRBJ1-5	CASSPGSNQPQHF
15	TRBV29-1	TRBJ2-1	CSARTGLAGIYEQFF
12	TRBV9	TRBJ2-1	CASGRGYNEQFF
12	TRBV6-6	TRBJ2-7	CASSYMGSEQYF
15	TRBV19	TRBJ1-2	CASSGSGDRGRGYTF
15	TRBV2	TRBJ2-6	CASGVRGAGANVLTF
15	TRBV7-3	TRBJ2-1	CASSPRQGRYNEQFF
14	TRBV5-1	TRBJ1-2	CASSSGGDPLGYTF
12	TRBV30	TRBJ2-7	CAWSDLGYEQYF
13	TRBV14	TRBJ2-3	CASSQEWGDTQYF
15	TRBV7-2	TRBJ2-7	CASSLAGTGFYEQYF
19	TRBV7-9	TRBJ2-2	CASSSGKFAGKQNTGELFF
12	TRBV2	TRBJ1-5	CASGLRDQPQHF
12	TRBV25-1	TRBJ1-2	CASSDGSYGYTF
15	TRBV7-2	TRBJ2-7	CASSLVGGPPYEQYF
19	TRBV4-3	TRBJ1-1	CASSQTARTRGGVYTEAFF
12	TRBV28	TRBJ1-1	CASSFRRGEAFF
16	TRBV11-2	TRBJ1-4	CASSRTLGGRGEKLFF
11	TRBV29-1	TRBJ1-2	CSVGTNYGYTF
15	TRBV7-9	TRBJ2-1	CASSAGTGDNNEQFF
14	TRBV7-9	TRBJ1-4	CASSAGQGDEKLFF
13	TRBV7-3	TRBJ1-1	CASSPGGATEAFF
13	TRBV6-5	TRBJ1-2	CASSYGAGYGYTF
14	TRBV28	TRBJ2-3	CASRQAGYADTQYF
17	TRBV7-2	TRBJ1-2	CASSLQPVGGTNYGYTF
12	TRBV28	TRBJ1-2	CASSYLGYGYTF
15	TRBV29-1	TRBJ1-2	CSVEDLITGRGGYTF
11	TRBV29-1	TRBJ2-7	CSVMTGDEQYF
14	TRBV10-3	TRBJ1-2	CAISWGTGGYGYTF
14	TRBV28	TRBJ1-2	CASSLPGQTYGYTF
14	TRBV7-2	TRBJ1-2	CASNLDTSNYGYTF
15	TRBV2	TRBJ2-7	CASSPQAPMLAEQYF
15	TRBV2	TRBJ2-7	CASRPGTLFYHEQYF
15	TRBV9	TRBJ2-1	CASSVVGATHNEQFF
16	TRBV7-3	TRBJ1-4	CASSLTRASTNEKLFF
15	TRBV10-3	TRBJ2-6	CAIRDREPGANVLTF
16	TRBV25-1	TRBJ1-4	CASSPLGGQGYEKLFF
14	TRBV11-2	TRBJ1-5	CASSSGTADQPQHF
14	TRBV9	TRBJ2-3	CASSVISGTDTQYF
16	TRBV11-2	TRBJ2-2	CASRPTGQGETGELFF
18	TRBV4-3	TRBJ2-2	CASSQEAQSLGNTGELFF
15	TRBV30	TRBJ1-4	CAWSVRATTNEKLFF